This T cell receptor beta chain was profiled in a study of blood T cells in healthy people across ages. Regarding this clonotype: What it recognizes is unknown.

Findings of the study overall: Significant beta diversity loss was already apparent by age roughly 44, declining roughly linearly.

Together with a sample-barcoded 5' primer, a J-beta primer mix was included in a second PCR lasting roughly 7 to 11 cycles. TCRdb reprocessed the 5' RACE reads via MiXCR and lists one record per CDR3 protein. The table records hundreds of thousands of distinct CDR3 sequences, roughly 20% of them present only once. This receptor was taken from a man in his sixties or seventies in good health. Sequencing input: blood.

The CDR3 DNA sequence: TGTGCCAGCAGTTTTAGACCGGCAGCTTCGAACTATGGCTACACCTTC. This codes for CASSFRPAASNYGYTF. V is TRBV12-3 or TRBV12-4 and J is TRBJ1-2, with D hard to call. CDR3 length: 16 residues. V was trimmed by 3 bases and J by 2 bases, leaving 16 bases between them.